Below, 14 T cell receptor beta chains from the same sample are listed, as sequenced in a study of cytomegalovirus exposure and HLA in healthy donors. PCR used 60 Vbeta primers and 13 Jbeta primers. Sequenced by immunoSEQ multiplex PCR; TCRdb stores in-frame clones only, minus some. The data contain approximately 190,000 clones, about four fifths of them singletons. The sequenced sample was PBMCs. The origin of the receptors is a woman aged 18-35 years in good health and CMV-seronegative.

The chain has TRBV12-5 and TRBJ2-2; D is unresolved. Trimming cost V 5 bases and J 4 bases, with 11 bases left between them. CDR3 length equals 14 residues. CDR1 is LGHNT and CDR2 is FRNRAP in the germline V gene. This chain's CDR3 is CASGQGSGTGELFF. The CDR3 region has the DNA TGTGCTAGTGGTCAAGGTTCGGGCACCGGGGAGCTGTTTTTT.

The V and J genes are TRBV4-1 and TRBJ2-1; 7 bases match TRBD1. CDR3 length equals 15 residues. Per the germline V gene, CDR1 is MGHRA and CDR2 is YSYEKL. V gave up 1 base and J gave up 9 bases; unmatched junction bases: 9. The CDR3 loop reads CASSQGHRQGVEQFF. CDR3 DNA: TGCGCCAGCAGCCAAGGGCACAGACAGGGTGTTGAGCAGTTCTTC.

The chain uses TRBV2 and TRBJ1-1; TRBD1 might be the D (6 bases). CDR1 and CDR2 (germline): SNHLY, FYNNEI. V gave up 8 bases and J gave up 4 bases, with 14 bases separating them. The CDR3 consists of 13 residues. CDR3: CASAPRGPTEAFF. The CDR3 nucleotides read TGTGCCAGCGCCCCGCGGGGGCCCACTGAAGCTTTCTTT.

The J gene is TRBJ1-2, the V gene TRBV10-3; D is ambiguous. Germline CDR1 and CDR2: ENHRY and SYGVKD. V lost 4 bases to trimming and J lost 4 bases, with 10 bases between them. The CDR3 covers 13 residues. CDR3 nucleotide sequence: TGTGCCATCAGTGCCGAGGTGAGCTATGGCTACACCTTC. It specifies CAISAEVSYGYTF.

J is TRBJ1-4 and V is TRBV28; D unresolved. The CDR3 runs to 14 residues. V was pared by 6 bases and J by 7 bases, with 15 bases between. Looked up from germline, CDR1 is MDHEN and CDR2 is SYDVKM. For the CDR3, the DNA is TGTGCCAGCAGCCCTCCTGGGCGCCGTGAAAAACTGTTTTTT. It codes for CASSPPGRREKLFF.

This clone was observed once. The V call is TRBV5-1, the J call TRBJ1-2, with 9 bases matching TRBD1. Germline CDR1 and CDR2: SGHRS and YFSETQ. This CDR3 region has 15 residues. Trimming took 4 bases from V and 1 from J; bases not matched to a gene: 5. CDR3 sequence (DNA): TGCGCCAGCAGCGCGGGACAGGGAATTAACTATGGCTACACCTTC. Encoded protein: CASSAGQGINYGYTF.

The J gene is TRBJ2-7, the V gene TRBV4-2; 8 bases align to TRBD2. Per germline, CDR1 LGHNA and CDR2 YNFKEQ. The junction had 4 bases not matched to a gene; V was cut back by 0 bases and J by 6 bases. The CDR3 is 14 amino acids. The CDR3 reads CASSQEREGFEQYF. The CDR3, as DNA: TGTGCCAGCAGCCAAGAACGGGAGGGCTTCGAGCAGTACTTC.

The CDR3 DNA reads as TGTGCCAGCGCTTTGGGGGGGAGGAATCAGCCCCAGCATTTT. Translating gives CASALGGRNQPQHF. The chain joins TRBV19 to TRBJ1-5, with D tentatively TRBD1 (5 bases). This CDR3 has 14 residues. Germline CDR1 and CDR2: LNHDA and SQIVND (reference sequence). The V end lost 9 bases, the J end lost 4 bases, and 16 bases lay between the germline ends.

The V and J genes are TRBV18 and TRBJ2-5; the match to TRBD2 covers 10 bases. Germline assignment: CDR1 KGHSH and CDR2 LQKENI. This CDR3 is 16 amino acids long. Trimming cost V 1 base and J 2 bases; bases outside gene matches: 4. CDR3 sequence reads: CASSPLGTSAQETQYF. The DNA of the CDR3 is TGTGCCAGCTCACCACTTGGGACTAGCGCACAAGAGACCCAGTACTTC.

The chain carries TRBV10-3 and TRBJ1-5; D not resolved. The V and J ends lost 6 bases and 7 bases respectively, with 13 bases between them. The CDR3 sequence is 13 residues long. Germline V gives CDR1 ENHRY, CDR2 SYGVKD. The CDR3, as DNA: TGTGCCATCAGGGCCCAGACGGGACAGCCCCAGCATTTT. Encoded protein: CAIRAQTGQPQHF.

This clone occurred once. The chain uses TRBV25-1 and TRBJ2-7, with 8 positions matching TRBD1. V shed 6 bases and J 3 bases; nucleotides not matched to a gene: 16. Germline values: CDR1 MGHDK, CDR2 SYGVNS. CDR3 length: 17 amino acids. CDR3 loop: CASRLTNDGQGLYEQYV. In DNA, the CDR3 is TGTGCCAGCAGGTTAACCAATGACGGACAGGGACTCTACGAGCAGTACGTC.

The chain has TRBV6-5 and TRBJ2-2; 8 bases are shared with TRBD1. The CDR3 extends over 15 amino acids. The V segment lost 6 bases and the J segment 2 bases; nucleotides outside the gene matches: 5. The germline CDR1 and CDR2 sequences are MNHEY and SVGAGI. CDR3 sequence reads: CASRPDRVNTGELFF. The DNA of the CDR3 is TGTGCCAGCAGACCGGACAGGGTTAACACCGGGGAGCTGTTTTTT.

The CDR3 protein is CSVVEDRNTGELFF. As DNA, the CDR3 is TGCAGCGTTGTGGAGGACAGAAACACCGGGGAGCTGTTTTTT. The chain is built from TRBV29-1 and TRBJ2-2, with D maybe TRBD1 (6 bases). CDR3 length: 14 amino acids. CDR1 and CDR2 (germline): SQVTM, ANQGSEA. V lost 4 bases, J lost 2 bases, and 11 bases lay in between.

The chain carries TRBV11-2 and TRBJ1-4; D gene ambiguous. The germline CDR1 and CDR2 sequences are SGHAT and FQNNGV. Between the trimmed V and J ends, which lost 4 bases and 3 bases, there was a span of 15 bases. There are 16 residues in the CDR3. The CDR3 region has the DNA TGTGCCAGCAGCTCAGATTTGGCGGCCGCTAATGAAAAACTGTTTTTT. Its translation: CASSSDLAAANEKLFF.